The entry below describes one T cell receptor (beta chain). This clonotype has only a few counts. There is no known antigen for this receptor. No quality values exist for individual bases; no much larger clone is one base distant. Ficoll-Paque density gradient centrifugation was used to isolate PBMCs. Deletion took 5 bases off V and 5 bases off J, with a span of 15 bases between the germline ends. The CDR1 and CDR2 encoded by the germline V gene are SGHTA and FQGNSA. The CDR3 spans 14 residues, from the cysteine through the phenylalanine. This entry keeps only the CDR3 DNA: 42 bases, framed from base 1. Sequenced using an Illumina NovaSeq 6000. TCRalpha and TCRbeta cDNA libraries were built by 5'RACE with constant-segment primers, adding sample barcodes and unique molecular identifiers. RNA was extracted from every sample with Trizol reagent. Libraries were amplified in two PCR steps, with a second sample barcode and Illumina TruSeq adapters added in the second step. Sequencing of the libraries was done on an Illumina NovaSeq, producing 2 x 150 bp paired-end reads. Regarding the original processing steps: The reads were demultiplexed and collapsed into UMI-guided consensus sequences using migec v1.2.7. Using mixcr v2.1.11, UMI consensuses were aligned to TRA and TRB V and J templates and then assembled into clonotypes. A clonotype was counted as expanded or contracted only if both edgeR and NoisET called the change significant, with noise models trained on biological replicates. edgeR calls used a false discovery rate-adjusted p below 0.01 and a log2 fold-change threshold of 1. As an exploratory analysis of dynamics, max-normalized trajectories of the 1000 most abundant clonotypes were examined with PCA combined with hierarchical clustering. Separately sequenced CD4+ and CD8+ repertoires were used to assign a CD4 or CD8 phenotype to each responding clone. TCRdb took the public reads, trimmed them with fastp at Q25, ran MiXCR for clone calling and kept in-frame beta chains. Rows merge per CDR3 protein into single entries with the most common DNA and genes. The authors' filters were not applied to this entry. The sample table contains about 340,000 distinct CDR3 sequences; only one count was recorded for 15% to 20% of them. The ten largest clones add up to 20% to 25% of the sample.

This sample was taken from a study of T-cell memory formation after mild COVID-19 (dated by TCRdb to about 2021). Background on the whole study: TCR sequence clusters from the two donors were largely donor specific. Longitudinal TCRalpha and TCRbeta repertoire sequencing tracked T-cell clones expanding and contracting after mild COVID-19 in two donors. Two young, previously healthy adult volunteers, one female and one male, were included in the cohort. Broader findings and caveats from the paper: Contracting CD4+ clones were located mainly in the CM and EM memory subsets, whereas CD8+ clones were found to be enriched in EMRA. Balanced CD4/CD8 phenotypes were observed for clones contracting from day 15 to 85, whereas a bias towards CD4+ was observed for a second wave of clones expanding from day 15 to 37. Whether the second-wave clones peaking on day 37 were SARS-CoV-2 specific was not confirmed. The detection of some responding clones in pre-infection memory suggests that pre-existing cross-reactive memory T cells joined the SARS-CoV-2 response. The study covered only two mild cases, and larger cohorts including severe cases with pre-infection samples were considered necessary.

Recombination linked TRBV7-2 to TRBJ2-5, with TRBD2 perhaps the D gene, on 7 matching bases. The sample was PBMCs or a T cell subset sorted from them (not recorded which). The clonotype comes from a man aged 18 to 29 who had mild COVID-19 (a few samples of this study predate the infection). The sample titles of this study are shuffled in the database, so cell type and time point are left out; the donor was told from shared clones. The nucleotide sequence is TGTGCCAGCAGCATCCCGGGGGGCTGGGAGACCCAGTACTTC. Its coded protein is CASSIPGGWETQYF.